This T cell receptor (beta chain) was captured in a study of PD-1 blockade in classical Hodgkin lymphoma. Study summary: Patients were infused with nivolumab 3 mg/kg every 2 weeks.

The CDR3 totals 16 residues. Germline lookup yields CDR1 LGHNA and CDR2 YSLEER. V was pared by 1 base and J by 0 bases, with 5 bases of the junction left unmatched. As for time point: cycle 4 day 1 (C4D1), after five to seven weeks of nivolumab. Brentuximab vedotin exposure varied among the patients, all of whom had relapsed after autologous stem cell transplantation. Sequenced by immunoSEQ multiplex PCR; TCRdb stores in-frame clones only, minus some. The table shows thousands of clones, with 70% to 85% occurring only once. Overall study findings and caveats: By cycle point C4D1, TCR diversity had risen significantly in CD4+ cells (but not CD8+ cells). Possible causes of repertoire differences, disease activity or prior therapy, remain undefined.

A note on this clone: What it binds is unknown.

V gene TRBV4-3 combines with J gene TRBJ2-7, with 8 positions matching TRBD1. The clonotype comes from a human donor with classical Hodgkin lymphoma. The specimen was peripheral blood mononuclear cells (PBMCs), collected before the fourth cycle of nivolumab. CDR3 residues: CASSQVRTGSSYEQYF. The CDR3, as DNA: TGCGCCAGCAGCCAAGTTAGGACAGGGAGCTCCTACGAGCAGTACTTC.